The text below deals with one T cell receptor beta chain. Repertoires were generated with immunoSEQ multiplex PCR, while TCRdb's copy carries only in-frame clones and drops some. This table has about 110,000 clones, approximately 95% appearing once. The data are from a study of cytomegalovirus exposure and HLA in healthy donors. V lost 1 base to trimming and J lost 4 bases; unmatched junction nucleotides: 7. The CDR3 totals 17 residues. Germline V gene sequence: CDR1 MGHRA, CDR2 YSYEKL. This receptor was identified in a woman aged 18-30 years in good health and CMV-seronegative. The sequenced sample consisted of PBMCs. J is TRBJ2-2 and V is TRBV4-1; 9 bases are a match to TRBD2. The CDR3 loop reads CASSQGLASGTTGELFF. CDR3 coding DNA: TGCGCCAGCAGCCAAGGTTTGGCTAGCGGGACCACCGGGGAGCTGTTTTTT.